This T cell receptor beta chain was documented in a study of T cells in Graves' hyperthyroidism and ophthalmopathy. Amplified regions were TCR beta CDR3 sequences from RNA transcripts. First-round RT-PCR with HTBI primers amplified the TCR CDR3 region. A single record per CDR3 protein comes from TCRdb applying MiXCR to the multiplex PCR reads. The sample lists roughly 100,000 distinct CDR3 sequences; 51% were seen once. This clonotype has at least ten counts. The TCR was taken from a woman between 40 and 50 years old with Graves' hyperthyroidism. The sample consisted of blood.

Written as DNA, the CDR3 is TGTGCCAGCAGCCTGGACTCCCACTCTGGAAACACCATATATTTT. It specifies CASSLDSHSGNTIYF. V is TRBV7-2 and J is TRBJ1-3, with no clear D. V was trimmed by 5 bases and J by 0 bases, leaving 11 bases between them. The germline V gene encodes CDR1 SGHTA and CDR2 FQGNSA. This CDR3 comprises 15 residues. The full variable domain, completed using reference TRBV7-2 and TRBJ1-3, is GAGVSQSPSNKVTEKGKDVELRCDPISGHTALYWYRQSLGQGLEFLIYFQGNSAPDKSGLPSDRFSAERTGGSVSTLTIQRTQQEDSAVYLCASSLDSHSGNTIYFGEGSWLTVV.